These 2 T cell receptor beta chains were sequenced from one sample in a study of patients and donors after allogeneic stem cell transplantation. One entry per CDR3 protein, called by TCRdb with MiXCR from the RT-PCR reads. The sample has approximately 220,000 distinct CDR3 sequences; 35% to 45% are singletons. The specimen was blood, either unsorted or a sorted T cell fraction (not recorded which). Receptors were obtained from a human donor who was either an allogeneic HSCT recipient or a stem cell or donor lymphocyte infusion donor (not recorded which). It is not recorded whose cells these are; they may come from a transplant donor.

The CDR3 here is CASSQAGQGYGYTF. The CDR3 DNA reads TGCGCCAGCAGCCAAGCGGGACAGGGGTATGGCTACACCTTC. The chain couples TRBV4-1 to TRBJ1-2, with 10 bases identical to TRBD1. This CDR3 region has 14 residues. The V gene end was trimmed by 1 base and the J gene end by 5 bases; junction bases not matched to a gene: 1. The germline V gene encodes CDR1 MGHRA and CDR2 YSYEKL.

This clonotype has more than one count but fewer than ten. The CDR3 DNA reads as TGTGCCAGCAGCAGCGGCCTCGGGGGCGGAAAACTGTTTTTT. Amino acid sequence: CASSSGLGGGKLFF. This chain links TRBV3-1 with TRBJ1-4, with D perhaps matching TRBD1 (6 bases). The germline gives CDR1 LGHDT, CDR2 YNNKEL (reference sequence). V dropped 5 bases and J dropped 10 bases, with 17 bases sitting between them. The CDR3 contains 14 residues. Looking up the rest from reference TRBV3-1 and TRBJ1-4 gives the full variable domain: DTAVSQTPKYLVTQMGNDKSIKCEQNLGHDTMYWYKQDSKKFLKIMFSYNNKELIINETVPNRFSPKSPDKAHLNLHINSLELGDSAVYFCASSSGLGGGKLFFGSGTQLSVL.